This entry lists 2 T cell receptor beta chains sequenced from one sample in a study of Ad26.COV2.S vaccination and SARS-CoV-2 variants. Treatment meaning: 15 to 20 received Ad26.COV2.S at low or high dose, single or two shots; roughly five received placebo; per-sample allocation not given. The samples date from day 63 after the first vaccine or placebo injection. TCRdb keeps only in-frame clones here, not all; method: immunoSEQ multiplex PCR. The sample gives over 200,000 clones, 85% to 90% of which show up once; over 8.5% is in the top ten. This sample comprised peripheral blood, obtained in a trial of Ad26.COV2.S vaccine versus placebo. The receptors here all came from a person aged 18-60 years who received the Ad26.COV2.S COVID-19 vaccine or a placebo.

This chain connects TRBV5-1 to TRBJ1-1; D gene unclear. Germline lookup yields CDR1 SGHRS and CDR2 YFSETQ. Trimming removed 0 bases at V and 2 bases at J, with 8 bases between. The CDR3 length is 14 residues. CDR3 amino acids: CASSLEGLNTEAFF. CDR3 coding DNA: TGCGCCAGCAGCTTGGAGGGTCTTAACACTGAAGCTTTCTTT.

The chain uses TRBV2 and TRBJ2-5; D gene uncertain. V was trimmed by 2 bases and J by 1 base, leaving 11 bases between them. The CDR3 totals 15 residues. Germline loops: CDR1 SNHLY, CDR2 FYNNEI. In nucleotides, the CDR3 is TGTGCCAGCAGTGAAACCAGCTCCTTCCAAGAGACCCAGTACTTC. Amino acid sequence: CASSETSSFQETQYF.